This TCR beta chain was sequenced during a study of beta chain features in type 1 diabetes. The investigators reverse transcribed all of the isolated RNA, so they sequenced expressed TCRB transcripts. Clones were sequenced by immunoSEQ multiplex PCR, and TCRdb holds only the in-frame ones, with some missing. The sample has around 200,000 clones, around an eighth seen once. General study findings and limits: Moderate yet significant TCRB CDR3 shortening was seen in Type 1 diabetes patients in all four CD4+ subsets. When VDJ junctions were examined, type 1 diabetes patients showed fewer insertions and more deletions.

There are a few counts of this clone. Its antigen is not identified. The CDR3 loop spans 13 amino acids. From germline, CDR1 is LGHNA and CDR2 YNFKEQ. Deletions cut 4 bases from V and 3 bases from J, with 10 bases between. The collection from each donor was one heparinised blood draw averaging about 116 mL. A sort by CD45RO/CCR7/CD25/CD127/CD95/CD27 yielded CD4+ naive, central memory, regulatory and stem cell-like memory cells. The sample consisted of central memory CD4+ T cells from blood. The receptor was isolated from a young woman in good health. The chain joins TRBV4-2 to TRBJ2-7, with a weak D call TRBD1 (6 bases). The CDR3 DNA follows: TGTGCCAGCAGCCTCCAGGGGCGCTACGAGCAGTACTTC. This sequence encodes CASSLQGRYEQYF.